Listed below are T cell receptor beta chains from one sample, sequenced in a study of OX40 agonist ivuxolimab in advanced cancers. TCRdb's copy holds only in-frame clones and misses some; the assay was immunoSEQ multiplex PCR. The repertoire has under 75,000 clones, approximately 86% of them found once; the top ten carry around 0.73%. Sequencing was performed on CD4+ or CD8+ T cells sorted from blood, taken in a trial of the OX40 agonist ivuxolimab. The source of these receptors is an adult with an advanced solid tumor such as melanoma, head and neck, liver or kidney cancer. Each CDR3 is given with its conserved first and last residue. The order of the fields is D gene, V gene, J gene, clone size, CDR3 protein, CDR3 DNA. D genes are given only for firm matches. Clone size is not always given. Where it is, it says once, few, many or a class for expanded clones.

TRBD2,TRBV27,TRBJ2-1,once,CASSFRGGNYNEQFF,TGTGCCAGCAGTTTCCGGGGAGGGAACTACAATGAGCAGTTCTTC
.,TRBV7-2,TRBJ2-7,.,CASSSDRTRSYEQYF,TGTGCCAGCAGCTCAGACAGGACCCGCTCCTACGAGCAGTACTTC
TRBD2,TRBV7-2,TRBJ2-7,.,CASSVTSGGSYEQYF,TGTGCCAGCAGCGTAACTAGCGGGGGATCCTACGAGCAGTACTTC
TRBD1,TRBV27,TRBJ1-5,.,CASSPGDRVNQPQHF,TGTGCCAGCAGCCCGGGGGACAGGGTAAATCAGCCCCAGCATTTT
TRBD1,TRBV2,TRBJ2-1,.,CASKKDRVDNEQFF,TGTGCCAGCAAGAAGGACAGGGTTGACAATGAGCAGTTCTTC
.,TRBV7-2,TRBJ2-7,.,CASSLRESYEQYF,TGTGCCAGCAGCTTAAGGGAATCCTACGAGCAGTACTTC
.,TRBV9,TRBJ1-2,.,CASSVGDRANYGYTF,TGTGCCAGCAGCGTAGGGGACCGCGCTAACTATGGCTACACCTTC
.,TRBV11-2,TRBJ1-1,once,CASSFGRGTEAFF,TGTGCCAGCAGCTTTGGGAGAGGCACTGAAGCTTTCTTT
TRBD1,TRBV5-4,TRBJ2-2,.,CASSFDRGNTGELFF,TGTGCCAGCAGCTTCGACAGGGGAAACACCGGGGAGCTGTTTTTT
.,TRBV30,TRBJ2-7,.,CAWSVGQIGPYEQYF,TGTGCCTGGAGTGTCGGTCAGATCGGGCCTTACGAGCAGTACTTC
.,TRBV2,TRBJ2-2,.,CASSEDTGELFF,TGTGCCAGCAGTGAGGACACCGGGGAGCTGTTTTTT
.,TRBV7-8,TRBJ2-1,once,CASSLSEAYNEQFF,TGTGCCAGCAGCTTATCGGAGGCCTACAATGAGCAGTTCTTC
.,TRBV5-1,TRBJ2-1,.,CASSQDGQGGYNEQFF,TGCGCCAGCAGTCAGGACGGGCAGGGCGGGTACAATGAGCAGTTCTTC
TRBD1,TRBV29-1,TRBJ1-4,.,CSANRGGAEKLFF,TGCAGCGCTAACAGGGGTGGAGCTGAAAAACTGTTTTTT
.,TRBV18,TRBJ2-2,.,CASSPLRQNTGELFF,TGTGCCAGCTCACCTTTACGGCAGAACACCGGGGAGCTGTTTTTT
.,TRBV5-1,TRBJ2-7,.,CASSLHGTDYEQYF,TGCGCCAGCAGCCTGCACGGGACGGACTACGAGCAGTACTTC
.,TRBV7-9,TRBJ2-3,.,CASSFEGGDTQYF,TGTGCCAGCAGCTTCGAAGGGGGGGATACGCAGTATTTT
.,TRBV11-2,TRBJ2-2,few,CASGRTENTGELFF,TGTGCCAGCGGGCGGACGGAGAACACCGGGGAGCTGTTTTTT
TRBD2,TRBV5-1,TRBJ2-3,once,CASSFYSGGNTDTQYF,TGCGCCAGCAGCTTTTACAGCGGGGGGAACACAGATACGCAGTATTTT
.,TRBV7-2,TRBJ1-3,.,CASSFTGSSGNTIYF,TGTGCCAGCAGCTTCACAGGGAGCTCTGGAAACACCATATATTTT
.,TRBV5-1,TRBJ2-1,.,CASSLGAGAYNEQFF,TGCGCCAGCAGCTTGGGAGCGGGCGCCTACAATGAGCAGTTCTTC